The clone carrying this TCR beta chain was found once. Its antigen is not identified. The germline CDR1 and CDR2 sequences are MDHEN and SYDVKM. Trimming cost V 6 bases and J 0 bases, with 11 bases left between them. The CDR3 is 15 amino acids. This record belongs to a study of OX40 agonist ivuxolimab in advanced cancers. Here immunoSEQ multiplex PCR was the method, and the copy in TCRdb shows in-frame clones only, minus some. The sample includes approximately 23,000 clones, 88% seen only once; the top ten take about 9.6%. Study results and limitations: Average numbers of expanded clones were greater in CD8+ T cells than in CD4+.

This specimen was CD4+ or CD8+ T cells sorted from blood, taken in a trial of the OX40 agonist ivuxolimab. This sequence was found in an adult with an advanced solid tumor such as melanoma, head and neck, liver or kidney cancer. The chain joins TRBV28 to TRBJ2-2, with D possibly TRBD2 on 6 matching bases. The CDR3 loop reads CASRPGLSNTGELFF. Here the CDR3 DNA reads TGTGCCAGCAGGCCGGGACTCTCGAACACCGGGGAGCTGTTTTTT.